These T cell receptor beta chains were read from a single sample in a study of early T cells in non-severe SARS-CoV-2 infection. TCRdb re-called the 5' RACE reads through MiXCR, storing one row per CDR3 protein. The sample yields tens of thousands of distinct CDR3 sequences, 9% to 13% seen once. Sequences were obtained from whole blood. The receptors stem from an adult who was a healthcare worker with PCR-confirmed SARS-CoV-2 infection or an uninfected control (not recorded which). Both conserved end residues are part of each CDR3. The D gene is left open where the match is weak. Clone size is stated in some rows and not others, as once, few, many or a class when expanded.

j_gene,v_gene,abundance,d_gene,CDR3aa,CDR3nt
TRBJ2-7,TRBV9,few,TRBD1,CASSVGTGGDEQYF,TGTGCCAGCAGCGTAGGGACAGGGGGCGACGAGCAGTACTTC
TRBJ2-5,TRBV28,many,NA,CASSRWTAPETQYF,TGTGCCAGCAGTCGATGGACTGCACCAGAGACCCAGTACTTC
TRBJ2-2,TRBV9,many,NA,CASSENTGELFF,TGTGCCAGCAGCGAGAACACCGGGGAGCTGTTTTTT
TRBJ2-1,TRBV2,many,NA,CASSAGIPYNEQFF,TGTGCCAGCAGTGCAGGAATACCTTACAATGAGCAGTTCTTC
TRBJ1-3,TRBV28,NA,NA,CASSFDKPLGNTIYF,TGTGCCAGCAGTTTTGACAAACCCCTCGGAAACACCATATATTTT
TRBJ2-1,TRBV19,NA,TRBD2,CASLGTSGDSYNEQFF,TGTGCCAGCCTTGGGACTAGCGGGGACTCCTACAATGAGCAGTTCTTC
TRBJ2-5,TRBV11-1,NA,TRBD1,CASSSRDRVLQETQYF,TGTGCCAGCAGCTCCCGGGACAGGGTACTCCAAGAGACCCAGTACTTC
TRBJ1-3,TRBV6-6,NA,NA,CASRSDGGNTIYF,TGTGCCAGCAGGTCGGATGGAGGAAACACCATATATTTT
TRBJ2-7,TRBV2,few,NA,CASSEGVPLYEQYF,TGTGCCAGCAGTGAAGGGGTGCCCCTCTACGAGCAGTACTTC
TRBJ2-3,TRBV5-5,many,TRBD2,CASSPLSGGTDTQYF,TGTGCCAGCAGCCCGCTAAGCGGGGGCACAGATACGCAGTATTTT
TRBJ1-2,TRBV7-8,few,NA,CASSLAIPEVHGYTF,TGTGCCAGCAGCTTAGCAATCCCGGAGGTCCATGGCTACACCTTC
TRBJ2-7,TRBV20-1,few,NA,CSARDPQGGTYEQYF,TGCAGTGCTAGAGACCCGCAGGGTGGGACCTACGAGCAGTACTTC
TRBJ2-1,TRBV28,many,TRBD2,CASSYLAGSSYNEQFF,TGTGCCAGCAGTTACCTAGCGGGGAGCTCCTACAATGAGCAGTTCTTC
TRBJ1-6,TRBV5-1,few,TRBD1,CASSHPGQGSNSPLHF,TGCGCCAGCAGCCACCCGGGACAGGGCAGTAATTCACCCCTCCACTTT
TRBJ2-2,TRBV9,few,NA,CASSARVVDGELFF,TGTGCCAGCAGCGCCCGGGTAGTGGACGGGGAGCTGTTTTTT
TRBJ1-6,TRBV9,few,NA,CASSGREIYNSPLHF,TGTGCCAGCAGCGGCAGGGAGATCTATAATTCACCCCTCCACTTT
TRBJ2-1,TRBV5-5,many,TRBD2,CASSPIAGSYNEQFF,TGTGCCAGCAGCCCCATAGCGGGGAGTTACAATGAGCAGTTCTTC
TRBJ1-5,TRBV28,many,NA,CASSTLGGSYTQPQHF,TGTGCCAGCAGCACACTAGGGGGTTCTTATACGCAGCCCCAGCATTTT
TRBJ1-1,TRBV5-1,few,NA,CASSFVGANTEAFF,TGCGCCAGCAGCTTTGTGGGGGCGAACACTGAAGCTTTCTTT
TRBJ2-7,TRBV9,NA,TRBD1,CASSVDRDSLYEQYF,TGTGCCAGCAGCGTCGACCGGGACAGCCTCTACGAGCAGTACTTC
TRBJ2-1,TRBV28,few,NA,CASSSRYNEQFF,TGTGCCAGCAGTTCAAGATACAATGAGCAGTTCTTC
TRBJ2-3,TRBV14,many,TRBD1,CASSQERGLVADTQYF,TGTGCCAGCAGCCAAGAAAGGGGGCTCGTGGCAGATACGCAGTATTTT
TRBJ2-5,TRBV30,NA,NA,CAWSVPRPYQETQYF,TGTGCCTGGAGTGTACCTCGACCGTACCAAGAGACCCAGTACTTC
TRBJ2-1,TRBV20-1,NA,NA,CSASHYNEQFF,TGCAGTGCTAGCCACTACAATGAGCAGTTCTTC
TRBJ2-5,TRBV29-1,many,NA,CSVEAGRSSIGETQYF,TGCAGCGTTGAAGCGGGGCGTTCTAGTATAGGGGAGACCCAGTACTTC
TRBJ2-2,TRBV5-4,many,TRBD1,CASSARQGARTGELFF,TGTGCCAGCAGCGCCCGACAGGGGGCAAGGACCGGGGAGCTGTTTTTT
TRBJ2-1,TRBV11-2,many,TRBD2,CATRGLALNEQFF,TGTGCCACCAGAGGACTAGCGTTGAATGAGCAGTTCTTC
TRBJ1-1,TRBV28,many,TRBD1,CASSTRTGGAWGYTEAFF,TGTGCCAGCAGTACCCGGACAGGGGGGGCATGGGGTTACACTGAAGCTTTCTTT
TRBJ2-3,TRBV12-3/TRBV12-4,many,TRBD2,CASSFSGGPSTDTQYF,TGTGCCAGCAGCTTTAGCGGGGGGCCTAGCACAGATACGCAGTATTTT